This T cell receptor beta chain originates from a study of blood T cell repertoires in COVID-19. In the authors' workflow: Estimation of nucleated cell counts relied on the amplification of reference gene primers. The assay was immunoSEQ multiplex PCR, and TCRdb's table has in-frame clones only and misses some. V and J calls plus clone size are reproduced from that table; the DNA served to infer D and trimming. The sample includes some 330,000 clones, about nine tenths seen only once; the top ten take roughly 4.5%. V dropped 1 base and J dropped 13 bases, with 16 bases sitting between them. From germline, CDR1 is SGHTA and CDR2 FQGNSA. The CDR3 consists of 13 residues.

This clonotype originated in a man in his thirties or forties who had recovered from COVID-19. The chain has TRBV7-2 and TRBJ1-2; D unresolved. The sample consisted of PBMCs or T cells enriched from blood (not recorded which). The CDR3 nucleotides are TGTGCCAGCAGCTTAGGGGAGAAAGGCAGGTCCACCTTC. Residues: CASSLGEKGRSTF.